Shown below are 27 T cell receptor beta chains from a single sample sequenced in a study of blood T cell repertoires in COVID-19 (dated by TCRdb to about 2020). The protocol used for the library was the immunoSEQ multiplex PCR assay. The table was pulled from immuneACCESS by TCRdb, which kept in-frame rearrangements only. Such tables lose some clones; where checked, under half of the loss comes from unresolved V genes, and the rest has no known cause. Across this sample there are over 150,000 clones, with about 87% seen only once. Less than 3.5% of the sample is taken by the ten largest. Sample: peripheral blood. These receptors came from a man aged 35-49 years with active or convalescent COVID-19.

The chain recombines TRBV7-3 with TRBJ2-1, with 9 bases that match TRBD2. V lost 0 bases to trimming and J lost 4 bases; unmatched junction nucleotides: 1. The CDR3 totals 15 residues. Germline V CDR1 and CDR2: SGHTA, FQGTGA. This CDR3 reads CASSLTLAGYNEQFF. CDR3 nucleotides: TGTGCCAGCAGCTTAACCCTAGCGGGGTACAATGAGCAGTTCTTC.

The genes are TRBV2 and TRBJ1-3, with D possibly matching TRBD1 (5 bases). Germline CDR1 reads SNHLY; CDR2 reads FYNNEI. V was pared by 9 bases and J by 1 base, with 16 bases between. The CDR3 is 15 residues long. CDR3 sequence reads: CASRRGDSSGNTIYF. For the CDR3, the DNA is TGTGCCAGTCGACGGGGGGACTCATCTGGAAACACCATATATTTT.

The rearrangement uses TRBV7-2 and TRBJ1-6; D unclear. The germline CDR1 and CDR2 sequences are SGHTA and FQGNSA. V lost 5 bases and J lost 8, with 10 bases in between. This CDR3 region has 13 residues. CDR3 sequence: CASSGLGDSPLHF. The CDR3 nucleotides read TGTGCCAGCAGCGGACTGGGTGATTCACCCCTCCACTTT.

The chain carries TRBV27 and TRBJ2-1, with D possibly being TRBD1 (5 bases). This CDR3 has 12 residues. Germline lookup yields CDR1 MNHEY and CDR2 SMNVEV (reference sequence). Trimming removed 10 bases from V and 1 base from J, with 8 bases in between. CDR3 region: CATGRSYNEQFF. The DNA for the CDR3 is TGTGCCACAGGGCGATCCTACAATGAGCAGTTCTTC.

The rearrangement joins TRBV6-5 to TRBJ2-3; TRBD1 aligns across 7 bases. The V gene's germline CDR1 is MNHEY and CDR2 SVGAGI. The junction had 4 bases not matched to a gene; V was cut back by 10 bases and J by 3 bases. CDR3 length equals 12 residues. CDR3 DNA sequence: TGTGCCACTCGACAGGGAACAGATACGCAGTATTTT. Translating gives CATRQGTDTQYF.

The V and J genes are TRBV6-4 and TRBJ2-3; D gene uncertain. Trimming took off 4 bases at V and 2 bases at J, with 7 bases between the two ends. This CDR3 is 13 amino acids long. CDR1 and CDR2 from the germline V gene are MRHNA and SNTAGT. The CDR3 region is CASSVSLTDTQYF. The CDR3 bases are TGTGCCAGCAGTGTCTCCCTCACAGATACGCAGTATTTT.

The rearrangement uses TRBV4-3 and TRBJ2-7; 7 bases agree with TRBD2. Trimming removed 3 bases from V and 4 bases from J; junction bases left unmatched: 6. Germline CDR1 reads LGHNA; CDR2 reads YSLEER. The CDR3 totals 14 residues. CDR3 DNA: TGCGCCAGCAGCCAGGTTATGGGGGGGTACGAGCAGTACTTC. It is translated as CASSQVMGGYEQYF.

This clone turned up a few times. The rearrangement joins TRBV16 to TRBJ1-2; D gene ambiguous. V lost 2 bases to trimming and J lost 1 base, with 5 bases between them. CDR1 is KGHSY, CDR2 FQNENV, per germline. This CDR3 has 13 amino acids. CDR3: CASSQRGNYGYTF. The CDR3 coding sequence is TGTGCCAGCAGCCAACGGGGTAACTATGGCTACACCTTC.

The V and J genes are TRBV9 and TRBJ2-1; 7 nucleotides agree with TRBD1. V was pared by 3 bases and J by 2 bases, with 8 bases of the junction left unmatched. The V gene's germline CDR1 is SGDLS and CDR2 YYNGEE. The CDR3 covers 16 residues. In nucleotides, the CDR3 is TGTGCCAGCAGCGGGGGAAACAGGGGAACCTACAATGAGCAGTTCTTC. Translated, it gives CASSGGNRGTYNEQFF.

This chain uses TRBV11-3 with TRBJ1-3, with no clear D. Trimming shortened V by 4 bases and J by 5 bases, and 3 bases separated the two germline ends. This CDR3 contains 11 residues. Germline V lookup: CDR1 SGHNT, CDR2 YENEEA. DNA of the CDR3: TGTGCCAGCAGCTCAAGAAACACCATATATTTT. This sequence encodes CASSSRNTIYF.

The CDR3 sequence: CASSQERTASGNTIYF. The CDR3 DNA is TGTGCCAGCAGCCAAGAACGGACAGCCTCTGGAAACACCATATATTTT. V gene TRBV3-1 (or the pseudogene TRBV3-2) combines with J gene TRBJ1-3; possible D gene TRBD1, 6 bases. The CDR3 has 16 amino acids. Germline V gene lookup returns CDR1 LGHDT and CDR2 YNNKEL (reference sequence). The V end lost 0 bases, the J end lost 0 bases, and 9 bases lay between the germline ends.

The chain employs TRBV6-5 and TRBJ1-4, with D tentatively TRBD1 (5 bases). Germline lookup yields CDR1 MNHEY and CDR2 SVGAGI. V was shortened by 5 bases and J by 8 bases, with 15 bases between the two germline ends. The CDR3 totals 14 residues. CDR3 amino acids: CASSPSGGGEKLFF. The CDR3 nucleotides are TGTGCCAGCAGTCCTTCGGGGGGGGGAGAAAAACTGTTTTTT.

This chain joins TRBV30 and TRBJ2-3, with a tentative D call TRBD2 (6 bases). Trimming took 0 bases from V and 4 from J, leaving 14 bases between them. CDR1 GTSNPN and CDR2 SVGIG come from the germline V gene (reference sequence). The CDR3 length is 15 residues. The CDR3 reads CAWSVLGRGADTQYF. The CDR3 bases are TGTGCCTGGAGTGTATTGGGCCGCGGGGCAGATACGCAGTATTTT.

This chain joins TRBV11-2 and TRBJ2-3; D is possibly TRBD1 (5 bases). CDR1 and CDR2 (germline): SGHAT, FQNNGV. Trimming pared 4 bases from V and 4 bases from J, leaving 12 bases between. This CDR3 spans 14 amino acids. The CDR3 DNA reads TGTGCCAGCAGCTCCCTCAGGGCGCCAGATACGCAGTATTTT. Encoded protein: CASSSLRAPDTQYF.

The sample holds a few counts of this clone. J is TRBJ1-4 and V is TRBV28, with TRBD1 matching 7 bases. The CDR3 contains 15 residues. CDR1 is MDHEN, CDR2 SYDVKM, per germline. V trimming: 3 bases; J trimming: 6 bases; junction bases outside the gene matches: 7. The CDR3 DNA is TGTGCCAGCAGTTTCGCGACAGGGTATGATGAAAAACTGTTTTTT. This gives the protein CASSFATGYDEKLFF.

This clone has a single count. The gene calls are TRBV15 and TRBJ2-1, with 7 bases that match TRBD2. The junction had 8 bases not matched to a gene; V was cut back by 0 bases and J by 0 bases. CDR3 length: 18 residues. The germline V gene has CDR1 LNHNV and CDR2 YYDKDF (reference sequence). Here the CDR3 reads CATSRDSREGSSYNEQFF. Written as DNA, the CDR3 is TGTGCCACCAGCAGAGATAGTAGGGAGGGTAGCTCCTACAATGAGCAGTTCTTC.

The rearrangement uses TRBV21-1 and TRBJ1-2; the table gives TRBD1 as D, unverified against the DNA. TRBV21-1 is a pseudogene segment. The CDR3 length is 17 residues. The CDR3 protein is CASSKAGAGQGARGYTF. The CDR3 DNA sequence: TGTGCCAGCAGCAAAGCTGGAGCGGGACAGGGGGCGCGGGGCTACACCTTC.

Here the CDR3 reads CASSPLLSSGDTGELFF. The CDR3 coding sequence is TGTGCCAGCAGCCCTCTATTGTCCAGCGGGGACACCGGGGAGCTGTTTTTT. The chain has TRBV28 and TRBJ2-2; 7 nucleotides agree with TRBD2. The CDR3 consists of 17 residues. Trimming cost V 6 bases and J 3 bases; bases outside gene matches: 13. CDR1 and CDR2 (germline): MDHEN, SYDVKM.

This chain uses TRBV7-2 with TRBJ1-6; TRBD1 is a possible D gene (5 bases). Trimming cost V 4 bases and J 11 bases, with 12 bases left between them. CDR1 SGHTA and CDR2 FQGNSA come from the germline V gene. The CDR3 runs 13 residues. The CDR3: CASSSQGTAPLHF. CDR3 in DNA: TGTGCCAGCAGCTCCCAGGGTACGGCACCCCTCCACTTT.

V and J are TRBV11-2 and TRBJ1-1; TRBD1 aligns across 9 bases. Germline CDR1 SGHAT, CDR2 FQNNGV. There are 14 residues in the CDR3. V shed 6 bases, J shed 1 base, and the junction held 3 bases outside the gene matches. CDR3 DNA sequence: TGTGCCAGCAGGCGACAGGGGGGGAACACTGAAGCTTTCTTT. It translates to CASRRQGGNTEAFF.

This clone has only one observation. V is TRBV29-1 and J is TRBJ1-1; TRBD1 is a possible D gene (5 bases). Trimming removed 0 bases from V and 7 bases from J, with 18 bases in between. Germline V gives CDR1 SQVTM, CDR2 ANQGSEA. This CDR3 comprises 15 residues. Written as DNA, the CDR3 is TGCAGCGTTGAAGATCTTCACGCCTGGGGACTTGAAGCTTTCTTT. It encodes CSVEDLHAWGLEAFF.

This clone turned up a few times. The rearrangement joins TRBV12-3 or TRBV12-4 to TRBJ1-1; a weak D match, TRBD1 (5 bases). The CDR3 has 13 residues. V was pared by 5 bases and J by 4 bases, with 11 bases between. The CDR3: CASSTQGTTEAFF. In DNA, the CDR3 is TGTGCCAGCAGTACCCAGGGTACCACTGAAGCTTTCTTT.

This clone was picked up a small number of times. CDR3 in DNA: TGTGCCAGCAGTGAAGCCGGGGGGGAAGTTGGTGGCTACACCTTC. Its protein is CASSEAGGEVGGYTF. This chain links TRBV6-1 with TRBJ1-2, with a weak D call TRBD1 (5 bases). The CDR3 length is 15 residues. V was clipped by 0 bases and J by 7 bases, with 15 bases between them. Germline V gene data show CDR1 as MNHNS and CDR2 as SASEGT.

This chain uses TRBV2 with TRBJ1-2; tentative D call: TRBD1 (5 bases). Trimming took off 4 bases at V and 4 bases at J, with 16 bases between the two ends. This CDR3 region has 15 residues. CDR1 is SNHLY and CDR2 is FYNNEI in the germline V gene. For the CDR3, the DNA is TGTGCCAGCAGTGCCGACGGGACTCCTTTCTATGGCTACACCTTC. Protein: CASSADGTPFYGYTF.

The V and J genes are TRBV6-5 and TRBJ1-5; D is possibly TRBD1 (5 bases). This CDR3 is 15 amino acids long. Between the trimmed V and J ends, which lost 5 bases and 7 bases, there was a span of 18 bases. CDR1 and CDR2 from the germline V gene are MNHEY and SVGAGI. The CDR3 coding sequence is TGTGCCAGCAGTACCCGCACGGGGGTTGGCCAGCCCCAGCATTTT. It specifies CASSTRTGVGQPQHF.

The CDR3 DNA reads TGCGCCAGCAGCCGAAGACCCCGAGGCGAAGAAGCTTTCTTT. This translates into CASSRRPRGEEAFF. The J gene is TRBJ1-1, the V gene TRBV4-1, with unresolved D. V lost 4 bases, J lost 8 bases, and 17 bases lay in between. Germline CDR1 and CDR2: MGHRA and YSYEKL. The CDR3 length is 14 residues.

This chain uses TRBV7-9 with TRBJ2-7, with 9 positions matching TRBD2. With V trimmed by 5 bases and J by 5 bases, 10 bases remained unmatched. The germline CDR1 and CDR2 sequences are SEHNR and FQNEAQ (reference sequence). The CDR3 is 15 amino acids. CDR3 bases: TGTGCCAGCAGCGCCGGGGGCGGGGGGGCCCACGAGCAGTACTTC. This encodes CASSAGGGGAHEQYF.